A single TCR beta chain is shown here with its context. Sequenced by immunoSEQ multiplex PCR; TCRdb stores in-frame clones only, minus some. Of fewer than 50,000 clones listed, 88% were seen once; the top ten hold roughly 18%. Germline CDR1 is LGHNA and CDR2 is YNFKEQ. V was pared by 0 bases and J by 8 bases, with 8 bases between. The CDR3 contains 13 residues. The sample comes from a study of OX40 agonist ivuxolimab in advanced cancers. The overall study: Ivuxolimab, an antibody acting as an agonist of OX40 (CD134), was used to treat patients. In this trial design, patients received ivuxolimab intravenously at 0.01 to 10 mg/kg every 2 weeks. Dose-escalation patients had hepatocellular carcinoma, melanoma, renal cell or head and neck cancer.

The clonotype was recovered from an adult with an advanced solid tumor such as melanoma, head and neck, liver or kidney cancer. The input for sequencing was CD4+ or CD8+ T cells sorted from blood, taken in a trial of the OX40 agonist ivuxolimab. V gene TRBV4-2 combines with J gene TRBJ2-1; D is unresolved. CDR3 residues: CASSQDRADEQFF. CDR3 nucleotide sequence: TGTGCCAGCAGCCAAGATCGTGCGGATGAGCAGTTCTTC.